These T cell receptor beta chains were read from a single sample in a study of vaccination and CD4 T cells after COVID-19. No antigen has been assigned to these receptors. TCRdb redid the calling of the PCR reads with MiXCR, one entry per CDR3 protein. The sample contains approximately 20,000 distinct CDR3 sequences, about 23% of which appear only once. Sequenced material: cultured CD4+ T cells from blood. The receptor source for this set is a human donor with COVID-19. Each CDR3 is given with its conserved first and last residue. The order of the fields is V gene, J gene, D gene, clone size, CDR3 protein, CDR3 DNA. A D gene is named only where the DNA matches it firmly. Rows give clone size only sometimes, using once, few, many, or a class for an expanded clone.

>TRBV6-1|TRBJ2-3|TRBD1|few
CASSRGPGTDTQYF
TGTGCCAGCAGTAGGGGGCCCGGCACAGATACGCAGTATTTT
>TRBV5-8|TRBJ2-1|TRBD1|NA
CASSAGTGVYNEQFF
TGTGCCAGCAGCGCCGGGACAGGGGTTTACAATGAGCAGTTCTTC
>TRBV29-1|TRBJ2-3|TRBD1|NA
CSARQGGFTDTQYF
TGCAGCGCGCGACAGGGGGGATTCACAGATACGCAGTATTTT
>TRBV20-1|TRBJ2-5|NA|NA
CSAKPPGPGAETQYF
TGCAGTGCTAAGCCCCCGGGCCCGGGGGCAGAGACCCAGTACTTC
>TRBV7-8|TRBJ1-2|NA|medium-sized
CASSLGGNYGYTF
TGTGCCAGCAGCTTAGGCGGAAACTATGGCTACACCTTC
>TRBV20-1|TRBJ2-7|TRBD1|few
CSAYRDSTYEQYF
TGCAGTGCTTACCGGGACAGTACCTACGAGCAGTACTTC
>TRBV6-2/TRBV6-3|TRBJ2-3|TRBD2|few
CASSYPTSGVVTDTQYF
TGTGCCAGCAGTTACCCTACTAGCGGGGTAGTCACAGATACGCAGTATTTT
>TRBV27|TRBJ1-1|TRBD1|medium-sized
CASSLLRGTGENTEAFF
TGTGCCAGCAGTTTACTTCGTGGGACAGGAGAGAACACTGAAGCTTTCTTT
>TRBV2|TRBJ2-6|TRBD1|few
CASSVERQGISGANVLTF
TGTGCCAGCAGTGTGGAGCGACAGGGGATCTCTGGGGCCAACGTCCTGACTTTC
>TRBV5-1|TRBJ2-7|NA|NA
CASSLAYPYEQYF
TGCGCCAGCAGCTTGGCCTATCCCTACGAGCAGTACTTC
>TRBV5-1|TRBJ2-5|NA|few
CASTGTLQETQYF
TGCGCCAGCACCGGGACACTCCAAGAGACCCAGTACTTC
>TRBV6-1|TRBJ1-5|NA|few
CASSDRRWQPQHF
TGTGCCAGCAGTGATCGTCGGTGGCAGCCCCAGCATTTT
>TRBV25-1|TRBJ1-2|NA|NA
CASSESPGTYGYTF
TGTGCCAGCAGTGAATCGCCAGGGACCTATGGCTACACCTTC
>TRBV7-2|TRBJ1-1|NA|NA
CASSLSLLAGVRTEAFF
TGTGCCAGCAGCTTATCCCTCCTGGCTGGGGTTCGAACTGAAGCTTTCTTT
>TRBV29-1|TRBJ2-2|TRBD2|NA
CSARTSGGGTGELFF
TGCAGCGCCCGGACTAGCGGGGGGGGCACCGGGGAGCTGTTTTTT
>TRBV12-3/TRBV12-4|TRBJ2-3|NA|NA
CASSPRTTDTQYF
TGTGCCAGCAGTCCTAGGACCACAGATACGCAGTATTTT
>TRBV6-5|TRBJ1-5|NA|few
CASSLGPGRNQPQHF
TGTGCCAGCAGTTTAGGACCGGGCCGAAATCAGCCCCAGCATTTT
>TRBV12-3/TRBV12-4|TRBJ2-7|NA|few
CASSSRRGSYEQYF
TGTGCCAGCAGTTCTCGCAGGGGCTCCTACGAGCAGTACTTC
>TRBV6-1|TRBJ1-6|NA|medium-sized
CASRRGLRSYNSPLHF
TGTGCCAGCAGACGCGGCCTAAGGTCCTATAATTCACCCCTCCACTTT
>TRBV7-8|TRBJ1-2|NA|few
CASTPTDGYTYGYTF
TGTGCCAGCACCCCTACTGATGGGTACACCTATGGCTACACCTTC
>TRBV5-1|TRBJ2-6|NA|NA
CASSATGTGANVLTF
TGCGCCAGCAGCGCCACAGGGACTGGGGCCAACGTCCTGACTTTC
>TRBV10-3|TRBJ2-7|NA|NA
CAISGGGESYEQYF
TGTGCCATCAGTGGGGGCGGGGAGTCCTACGAGCAGTACTTC
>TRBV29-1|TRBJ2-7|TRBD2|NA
CSVVTSGPYEQYF
TGCAGCGTTGTGACTAGCGGCCCCTACGAGCAGTACTTC
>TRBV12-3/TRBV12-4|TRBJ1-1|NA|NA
CASSTTGRGGTEAFF
TGTGCCAGCAGTACCACGGGACGAGGGGGCACTGAAGCTTTCTTT
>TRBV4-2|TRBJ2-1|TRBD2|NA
CASSQTGTSAYNEQFF
TGTGCCAGCAGCCAGACCGGGACTAGCGCCTACAATGAGCAGTTCTTC
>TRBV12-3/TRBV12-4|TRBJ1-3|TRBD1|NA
CASSMDRGGSGNTIYF
TGTGCCAGCAGTATGGACAGGGGTGGCTCTGGAAACACCATATATTTT
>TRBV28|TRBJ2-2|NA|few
CASSASGLTVGGELFF
TGTGCCAGCAGTGCATCCGGGCTCACCGTGGGAGGGGAGCTGTTTTTT
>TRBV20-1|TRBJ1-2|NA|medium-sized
CSAREVGYTF
TGCAGTGCTAGGGAAGTGGGCTACACCTTC
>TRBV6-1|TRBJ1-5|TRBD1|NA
CASGGQGGMRNQPQHF
TGTGCCAGCGGGGGACAGGGAGGAATGCGGAATCAGCCCCAGCATTTT
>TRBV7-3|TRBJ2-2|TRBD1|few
CASSIPRTGPNTGELFF
TGTGCCAGCAGCATCCCTAGGACAGGTCCAAACACCGGGGAGCTGTTTTTT
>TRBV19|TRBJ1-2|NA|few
CASTYRGEDGYTF
TGTGCCAGTACCTACCGTGGGGAGGATGGCTACACCTTC
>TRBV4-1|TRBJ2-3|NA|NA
CASSQDVGYDLTDTQYF
TGCGCCAGCAGCCAAGATGTGGGCTACGACCTCACAGATACGCAGTATTTT
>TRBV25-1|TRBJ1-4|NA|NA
CASSEYVGKEKLFF
TGTGCCAGCAGTGAATATGTGGGTAAAGAAAAACTGTTTTTT
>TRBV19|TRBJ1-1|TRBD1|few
CASKTTGRNTEAFF
TGTGCCAGTAAAACGACAGGGAGGAACACTGAAGCTTTCTTT
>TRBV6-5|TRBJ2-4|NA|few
CASSYNQDIQYF
TGTGCCAGCAGTTACAACCAAGACATTCAGTACTTC
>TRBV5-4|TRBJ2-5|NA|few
CASSSWGDGFSRVQYF
TGTGCCAGCAGCTCATGGGGGGACGGCTTTTCACGAGTCCAGTACTTC
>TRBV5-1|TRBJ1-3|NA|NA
CASSKDGHSGNTIYF
TGCGCCAGCAGCAAGGACGGCCACTCTGGAAACACCATATATTTT
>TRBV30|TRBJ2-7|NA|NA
CASRDVSGKPYEQYF
TGTGCCTCCCGAGACGTGTCAGGGAAGCCTTACGAGCAGTACTTC
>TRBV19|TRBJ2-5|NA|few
CASRSQETQYF
TGTGCCAGTAGATCTCAAGAGACCCAGTACTTC
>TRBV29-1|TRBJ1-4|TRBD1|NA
CSVAGTGAGEKLFF
TGCAGCGTTGCCGGGACAGGGGCAGGGGAAAAACTGTTTTTT
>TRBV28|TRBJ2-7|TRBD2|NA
CASSETSGGDEQYF
TGTGCCAGCAGTGAGACTAGCGGGGGCGACGAGCAGTACTTC
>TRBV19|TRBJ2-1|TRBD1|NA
CASSIRDRVSEQFF
TGTGCCAGTAGTATCCGGGACAGGGTTAGTGAGCAGTTCTTC
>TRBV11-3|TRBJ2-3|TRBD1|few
CASSLGWGQLSTDTQYF
TGTGCCAGCAGCTTAGGATGGGGACAGCTTAGCACAGATACGCAGTATTTT
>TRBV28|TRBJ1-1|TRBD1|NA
CASNLPTGTRLVPEAFF
TGTGCCAGCAACCTACCGACAGGGACACGTTTGGTCCCTGAAGCTTTCTTT
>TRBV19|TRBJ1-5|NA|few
CASQLWGPGQPQHF
TGTGCCAGCCAGTTGTGGGGCCCGGGTCAGCCCCAGCATTTT
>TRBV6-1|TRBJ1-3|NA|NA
CASSGTAGNTIYF
TGTGCCAGCAGTGGGACAGCTGGAAACACCATATATTTT
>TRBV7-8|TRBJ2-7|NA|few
CASSAPRGNEQYF
TGTGCCAGCAGCGCCCCGAGGGGTAACGAGCAGTACTTC
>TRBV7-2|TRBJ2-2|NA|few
CASSLQLNTGELFF
TGTGCCAGCAGCTTACAGCTGAACACCGGGGAGCTGTTTTTT
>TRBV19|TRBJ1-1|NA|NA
CASSQGMNTEAFF
TGTGCCAGTAGTCAGGGCATGAACACTGAAGCTTTCTTT
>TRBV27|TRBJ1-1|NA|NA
CASSPANSMNTEAFF
TGTGCCAGCAGCCCCGCCAACAGCATGAACACTGAAGCTTTCTTT
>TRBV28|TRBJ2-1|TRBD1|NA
CASSLLEGDRGYNEQFF
TGTGCCAGCAGTTTATTGGAAGGGGACAGGGGATACAATGAGCAGTTCTTC
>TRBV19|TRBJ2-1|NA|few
CASSIGTEHNEQFF
TGTGCCAGTAGTATAGGGACAGAGCACAATGAGCAGTTCTTC
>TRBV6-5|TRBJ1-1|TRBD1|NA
CASSYLPPGQGRVGEAFF
TGTGCCAGCAGTTATCTTCCTCCGGGACAGGGGCGGGTGGGGGAAGCTTTCTTT
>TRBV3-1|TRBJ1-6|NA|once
CASSQVGNSPLHF
TGTGCCAGCAGCCAAGTCGGGAATTCACCCCTCCACTTT
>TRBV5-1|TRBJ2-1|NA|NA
CASSAGTLSYNEQFF
TGCGCCAGCAGCGCCGGGACTCTCTCCTACAATGAGCAGTTCTTC